The 21 T cell receptor beta chains below were found in one sample sequenced in a study of cytomegalovirus exposure and HLA in healthy donors. The PCR made use of 60 Vbeta and 13 Jbeta primers. Here immunoSEQ multiplex PCR was the method, and the copy in TCRdb shows in-frame clones only, minus some. The sample yields approximately 160,000 clones, about three quarters seen once. What was sequenced was PBMCs. The receptor source for this set is a woman aged 25 to 39 in good health and CMV-seropositive.

The chain combines TRBV5-1 with TRBJ2-2; 7 bases fit TRBD2. The length of the CDR3 is 16 residues. V dropped 2 bases and J dropped 0; count of bases not matched to a gene: 4. CDR1 is SGHRS, CDR2 YFSETQ, per germline. The CDR3 DNA follows: TGCGCCAGCAGCTTCAGTAGCGGGCCGAACACCGGGGAGCTGTTTTTT. Encoded protein: CASSFSSGPNTGELFF.

V gene TRBV5-5 combines with J gene TRBJ1-1; no definite D call. The CDR3 has 14 residues. Germline V gene lookup returns CDR1 SGHKS and CDR2 YYEKEE (reference sequence). V gave up 2 bases and J gave up 0 bases, with 8 bases separating them. CDR3 nucleotides: TGTGCCAGCAGCTTATACCACTTGAACACTGAAGCTTTCTTT. This sequence encodes CASSLYHLNTEAFF.

This clone was seen a few times. The gene calls are TRBV19 and TRBJ2-1; the D gene is possibly TRBD2 (6 bases). CDR1 LNHDA and CDR2 SQIVND come from the germline V gene (reference sequence). V dropped 8 bases and J dropped 4 bases, with 24 bases sitting between them. This CDR3 contains 17 residues. CDR3 nucleotides: TGTGCCAGTCCGACGGGGAGGCACCTCCCCCCGTACAATGAGCAGTTCTTC. It specifies CASPTGRHLPPYNEQFF.

The V and J genes are TRBV30 and TRBJ2-5; TRBD2 agrees at 7 bases. CDR3 size: 13 residues. Trimming took 1 base from V and 4 from J; bases not matched to a gene: 3. Germline V gene sequence: CDR1 GTSNPN, CDR2 SVGIG (reference sequence). The CDR3 is CAWSARLAETQYF. The CDR3 DNA reads TGTGCCTGGAGTGCCAGACTAGCAGAGACCCAGTACTTC.

The genes are TRBV7-8 and TRBJ2-5; 8 bases are a match to TRBD1. Per germline, CDR1 SGHVS and CDR2 FQNEAQ. The CDR3 runs to 15 residues. The V segment lost 6 bases and the J segment 2 bases; nucleotides outside the gene matches: 8. The CDR3 loop is CASRSTGTGQETQYF. Written as DNA, the CDR3 is TGTGCCAGCAGATCGACCGGGACAGGACAAGAGACCCAGTACTTC.

This rearrangement joins TRBV27 to TRBJ2-7; 8 positions match TRBD2. V lost 4 bases and J lost 7; bases outside the gene matches: 12. Germline lookup yields CDR1 MNHEY and CDR2 SMNVEV (reference sequence). The CDR3 has 15 amino acids. The CDR3: CASSSLPGGTREQYF. The DNA for the CDR3 is TGTGCCAGCAGTTCCCTGCCGGGAGGGACTAGGGAGCAGTACTTC.

The chain couples TRBV27 to TRBJ2-7; TRBD2 matches at 13 bases. Trimming took 7 bases from V and 3 from J; bases not matched to a gene: 3. The germline V gene has CDR1 MNHEY and CDR2 SMNVEV (reference sequence). The CDR3 is 14 amino acids. In DNA, the CDR3 is TGTGCCAGCACCTGGACTAGCGGGAGCTACGAGCAGTACTTC. Its protein product is CASTWTSGSYEQYF.

The chain is built from TRBV2 and TRBJ1-2; 9 bases map to TRBD1. This CDR3 has 13 residues. V dropped 5 bases and J dropped 8; count of bases not matched to a gene: 6. Germline V gene lookup returns CDR1 SNHLY and CDR2 FYNNEI. Written as DNA, the CDR3 is TGTGCCAGCAGTATACAGGGGGCAGGCGGCTACACCTTC. Protein product: CASSIQGAGGYTF.

The chain uses TRBV5-5 and TRBJ1-3; 7 nucleotides line up with TRBD1. This CDR3 contains 13 residues. V lost 7 bases and J lost 2; bases outside the gene matches: 3. The germline V gene has CDR1 SGHKS and CDR2 YYEKEE (reference sequence). DNA for the CDR3: TGTGCCAGCGCCGGGACAGCTGGAAACACCATATATTTT. Translating it yields CASAGTAGNTIYF.

This chain uses TRBV7-8 with TRBJ2-3, with 7 bases identical to TRBD2. The junction had 13 bases not matched to a gene; V was cut back by 5 bases and J by 5 bases. Germline assignment: CDR1 SGHVS and CDR2 FQNEAQ. The CDR3 loop spans 16 amino acids. The CDR3 sequence: CASSPQAGVKVDTQYF. The CDR3 region has the DNA TGTGCCAGCAGCCCCCAGGCGGGAGTAAAAGTAGATACGCAGTATTTT.

The CDR3 reads CAIRTAEAFF. The DNA of the CDR3 is TGTGCCATCCGGACAGCTGAAGCTTTCTTT. The chain has TRBV2 and TRBJ1-1; D perhaps matches TRBD1 (6 bases). Germline V CDR1 and CDR2: SNHLY, FYNNEI. V dropped 10 bases and J dropped 6 bases, with 9 bases sitting between them. The CDR3 has 10 residues.

CDR3 region: CASTQGTGNTIYF. CDR3 in DNA: TGTGCCAGCACCCAGGGAACTGGAAACACCATATATTTT. The chain carries TRBV6-1 and TRBJ1-3; perhaps TRBD1 as D (5 bases). The V end lost 7 bases, the J end lost 2 bases, and 9 bases lay between the germline ends. Germline loops: CDR1 MNHNS, CDR2 SASEGT. The CDR3 covers 13 residues.

The V call is TRBV6-5, the J call TRBJ1-5, with D maybe TRBD1 (6 bases). The CDR3 has 14 residues. Germline V gives CDR1 MNHEY, CDR2 SVGAGI. V lost 8 bases to trimming and J lost 6 bases, with 17 bases between them. The CDR3 DNA sequence: TGTGCCAGCCGTCCGGGACAAGGAGGTCAGCCCCAGCATTTT. It encodes CASRPGQGGQPQHF.

CDR3 region: CASSVLPGGTEAFF. In DNA form, the CDR3 reads TGTGCCAGCAGCGTACTACCGGGGGGTACTGAAGCTTTCTTT. This chain uses TRBV7-6 with TRBJ1-1; tentatively, D is TRBD1 (5 bases). Germline CDR1 SGHVS, CDR2 FNYEAQ. V was pared by 5 bases and J by 5 bases, with 15 bases between. The CDR3 runs to 14 residues.

This clone was found once. The chain has TRBV19 and TRBJ1-5; TRBD1 matches at 7 bases. The junction had 4 bases not matched to a gene; V was cut back by 2 bases and J by 6 bases. The CDR3 spans 14 residues. The germline gives CDR1 LNHDA, CDR2 SQIVND (reference sequence). The CDR3 sequence is CASSITKGAQPQHF. The CDR3, as DNA: TGTGCCAGTAGTATAACCAAGGGGGCTCAGCCCCAGCATTTT.

The genes are TRBV6-5 and TRBJ2-3, with 9 nucleotides matching TRBD2. This CDR3 comprises 16 residues. Trimming cost V 4 bases and J 2 bases; bases outside gene matches: 7. Germline V gives CDR1 MNHEY, CDR2 SVGAGI. CDR3 amino acids: CASSSTTSGYTDTQYF. In nucleotides, the CDR3 is TGTGCCAGCAGTTCAACGACTAGCGGATACACAGATACGCAGTATTTT.

This clone has just a few counts. This rearrangement joins TRBV28 to TRBJ2-7; a possible D gene is TRBD1 (6 bases). V was shortened by 8 bases and J by 0 bases, with 11 bases between the two germline ends. CDR3 length equals 13 residues. Germline V gives CDR1 MDHEN, CDR2 SYDVKM. The CDR3 nucleotides are TGTGCCAGCTTGGACAGCAGCTCCTACGAGCAGTACTTC. Translated: CASLDSSSYEQYF.

Worth noting for this clone: One end of the junction is discordant with germline, which a read error may explain. The V call is TRBV7-8, the J call TRBJ1-6; D may be TRBD1 (6 bases). The CDR3 spans 13 residues. CDR1 SGHVS and CDR2 FQNEAQ come from the germline V gene. This CDR3 reads CASSFFGRGGARF. In DNA, the CDR3 is TGTGCCAGCAGCTTTTTTGGAAGGGGGGGCGCCCGATTT.

The genes are TRBV27 and TRBJ2-7, with a tentative D call TRBD1 (5 bases). Trimming removed 6 bases at V and 1 base at J, with 19 bases between. The CDR3 runs to 16 residues. Germline V gene data show CDR1 as MNHEY and CDR2 as SMNVEV (reference sequence). The CDR3 region has the DNA TGTGCCAGCAGGAATCTACCAAGGGGTGGATCCTACGAGCAGTACTTC. This gives the protein CASRNLPRGGSYEQYF.

The genes are TRBV10-3 and TRBJ2-2; D may be TRBD1 (6 bases). Trimming shortened V by 10 bases and J by 2 bases, and 14 bases separated the two germline ends. Per germline, CDR1 ENHRY and CDR2 SYGVKD. CDR3 length equals 14 residues. This CDR3 reads CASSNRANTGELFF. In nucleotides, the CDR3 is TGTGCCAGCTCAAACAGGGCAAACACCGGGGAGCTGTTTTTT.

This clone has a single count. The gene calls are TRBV5-1 and TRBJ2-7; D might be TRBD1 (6 bases). This CDR3 spans 15 amino acids. Germline V CDR1 and CDR2: SGHRS, YFSETQ. Trimming removed 1 base at V and 1 base at J, with 12 bases between. The CDR3, as DNA: TGCGCCAGCAGCTTGTTACAGGGCGGATCCTACGAGCAGTACTTC. Translating it yields CASSLLQGGSYEQYF.